Following are 20 T cell receptor beta chains from one sample sequenced in a study of read filtering for tumor transcriptome and immune sequencing. From 400 to 450 ng of RNA, a library with molecular barcoded alpha/delta and beta/gamma adaptors was made. From the reads, TCRdb called clonotypes with MiXCR, one entry per CDR3 protein. The sample has tens of thousands of distinct CDR3 sequences, approximately 20% seen once; the top ten hold 11% to 15%. Material for sequencing was a population of CD138-negative cells sorted from bone marrow. These TCRs come from a donor at least 40 years old with multiple myeloma.

This clonotype was recorded at least ten times. This chain connects TRBV6-6 to TRBJ2-5; tentative D call: TRBD1 (6 bases). V was clipped by 4 bases and J by 4 bases, with 16 bases between them. The CDR3 runs to 15 residues. CDR1 is MNHNY, CDR2 SVGAGI, per germline (reference sequence). The DNA of the CDR3 is TGTGCCAGCAGTTTCTCAGGGGCGAATTCAGAGACCCAGTACTTC. Residues: CASSFSGANSETQYF.

This clonotype was seen many times. V gene TRBV28 combines with J gene TRBJ1-1; the D gene is possibly TRBD1 (6 bases). Germline assignment: CDR1 MDHEN and CDR2 SYDVKM. The length of the CDR3 is 12 residues. V dropped 11 bases and J dropped 11 bases, with 21 bases sitting between them. CDR3 DNA: TGTGCCGGCACCCGGACAGCCCGGACGGCTTTCTTT. Translating gives CAGTRTARTAFF.

Here the CDR3 DNA reads TGCGCCAGCAGCTTGGCCGTCGGTTCCGGGGAGCTGTTTTTT. Translating it yields CASSLAVGSGELFF. This chain uses TRBV5-1 with TRBJ2-2; D is unresolved. CDR3 size: 14 residues. Between the trimmed V and J ends, which lost 0 bases and 6 bases, there was a span of 9 bases. In germline, CDR1 is SGHRS, CDR2 YFSETQ. Complete variable domain (other parts from reference TRBV5-1 and TRBJ2-2): KAGVTQTPRYLIKTRGQQVTLSCSPISGHRSVSWYQQTPGQGLQFLFEYFSETQRNKGNFPGRFSGRQFSNSRSEMNVSTLELGDSALYLCASSLAVGSGELFFGEGSRLTVL.

This clonotype was seen only a few times. V usage is TRBV19 and J usage is TRBJ2-7; D assignment may be TRBD1 or TRBD2 (5 bases each). Trimming shortened V by 3 bases and J by 0 bases, and 15 bases separated the two germline ends. Germline values: CDR1 LNHDA, CDR2 SQIVND (reference sequence). CDR3 length: 16 residues. CDR3 residues: CASSMGVGGSSYEQYF. For the CDR3, the DNA is TGTGCCAGTAGTATGGGGGTTGGCGGCAGCTCCTACGAGCAGTACTTC.

This chain links TRBV19 with TRBJ2-7; 11 bases align to TRBD1. CDR1 and CDR2 (germline): LNHDA, SQIVND (reference sequence). V was clipped by 9 bases and J by 0 bases; unmatched bases: 7. The CDR3 is made up of 15 amino acids. The CDR3 bases are TGTGCCAGCGGGCCAGGGACAGGGGGCTCCTACGAGCAGTACTTC. Protein product: CASGPGTGGSYEQYF.

This clonotype was counted at least ten times. The CDR3 DNA reads as TGTGCCAGCAGTGAAAGGCCAGGGGGGAACACTGAAGCTTTCTTT. Translation gives CASSERPGGNTEAFF. The J gene is TRBJ1-1, the V gene TRBV6-1; 7 positions agree with TRBD1. The J segment lost 1 base and the V segment lost 2 bases, leaving 4 bases of the junction unmatched. Germline assignment: CDR1 MNHNS and CDR2 SASEGT. This CDR3 has 15 residues.

This clonotype was observed at least ten times. This chain joins TRBV12-3 or TRBV12-4 and TRBJ2-7; D is unclear. The CDR3 runs 13 residues. The V end was cut by 6 bases, the J end by 2 bases, with 11 bases between. This CDR3 reads CASSFLGPYEQYF. In DNA form, the CDR3 reads TGTGCCAGCAGCTTCCTGGGTCCCTACGAGCAGTACTTC.

To note about this clonotype: Just one base apart from a much larger clone, this may be a read error. The chain couples TRBV5-1 to TRBJ2-7; TRBD2 agrees at 7 bases. The CDR3 totals 16 residues. Germline V lookup: CDR1 SGHRS, CDR2 YFSETQ. This CDR3 is CASSLEASGYSYERYF. Here the CDR3 DNA reads TGCGCCAGCAGCTTGGAGGCTAGCGGATACTCCTACGAGCGGTACTTC.

This clonotype was observed many times. The V call is TRBV20-1, the J call TRBJ1-1, with 7 bases aligning to TRBD1. This CDR3 region has 14 residues. The germline V gene encodes CDR1 DFQATT and CDR2 SNEGSKA (reference sequence). Germline trimming cut 3 bases from V and 4 bases from J; bases unmatched to any gene: 8. This chain's CDR3 is CSASRQGRSTEAFF. CDR3 sequence (DNA): TGCAGTGCTAGCCGACAGGGTCGGAGCACTGAAGCTTTCTTT.

This clonotype was observed a few times. This rearrangement joins TRBV5-1 to TRBJ1-2; D unresolved. Germline CDR1 and CDR2: SGHRS and YFSETQ. This CDR3 comprises 15 residues. Trimming took 0 bases from V and 3 from J, leaving 12 bases between them. CDR3 nucleotides: TGCGCCAGCAGCTTGGACGTCCGGGCGTACTATGGCTACACCTTC. Protein product: CASSLDVRAYYGYTF.

This clonotype has at least ten counts. This sequence joins TRBV5-1 and TRBJ2-5, with D tentatively TRBD1 (6 bases). The CDR3 contains 15 residues. The V and J ends lost 2 bases and 5 bases respectively, with 16 bases between them. Germline-derived CDR1 and CDR2 are SGHRS and YFSETQ. CDR3 nucleotides: TGCGCCAGCAGCTTATTTCGACAGGCGGAGGAGACCCAGTACTTC. This encodes CASSLFRQAEETQYF.

Regarding this clonotype: This may arise from a read error, as a much more abundant clone is one base away. CDR3 in amino acids: CASSQEGTSHYEQYF. CDR3 DNA: TGCGCCAGCAGCCAGGAAGGAACCTCTCACTACGAGCAGTACTTC. The V and J genes are TRBV4-1 and TRBJ2-7, with no clear D. Per germline, CDR1 MGHRA and CDR2 YSYEKL. Trimming stripped 3 bases from V and 3 bases from J, with 15 bases between. The CDR3 has 15 amino acids.

Many counts were recorded for this clonotype. The chain recombines TRBV20-1 with TRBJ2-6; perhaps TRBD2 as D (6 bases). The germline V gene has CDR1 DFQATT and CDR2 SNEGSKA (reference sequence). V was shortened by 7 bases and J by 0 bases, with 13 bases between the two germline ends. The CDR3 has 15 amino acids. CDR3 in amino acids: CSVPGGASGANVLTF. CDR3 in DNA: TGCAGTGTCCCTGGAGGGGCCTCTGGGGCCAACGTCCTGACTTTC.

This clonotype was recorded at least ten times. The rearrangement joins TRBV6-2 or TRBV6-3 to TRBJ2-2; either TRBD1 or TRBD2 may supply D (6 bases each). The CDR3 covers 15 residues. The germline gives CDR1 MNHEY, CDR2 SVGEGT. V was pared by 5 bases and J by 6 bases, with 16 bases between. The CDR3 DNA reads as TGTGCCAGCAGTACCGACAGGAGGGAGGCCGGGGAGCTGTTTTTT. Translation: CASSTDRREAGELFF.

The chain carries TRBV19 and TRBJ2-2, with D perhaps matching TRBD1 (6 bases). Germline V gene lookup returns CDR1 LNHDA and CDR2 SQIVND (reference sequence). The CDR3 consists of 13 residues. Trimming took off 4 bases at V and 6 bases at J, with 9 bases between the two ends. The CDR3 DNA sequence: TGTGCCAGTAGTACTACAGGGCCCGGGGAGCTGTTTTTT. Translation gives CASSTTGPGELFF.

This clonotype was seen ten or more times. The rearrangement joins TRBV7-3 to TRBJ2-2, with 7 bases fitting TRBD1. V was clipped by 5 bases and J by 4 bases; unmatched bases: 4. CDR1 SGHTA and CDR2 FQGTGA come from the germline V gene. The CDR3 totals 14 residues. The CDR3: CASSATGVTGELFF. Written as DNA, the CDR3 is TGTGCCAGCAGCGCAACAGGGGTCACCGGGGAGCTGTTTTTT.

This clonotype was counted many times. The chain carries TRBV19 and TRBJ2-2; a weak D match, TRBD2 (6 bases). Looked up from germline, CDR1 is LNHDA and CDR2 is SQIVND (reference sequence). The CDR3 covers 14 residues. V was clipped by 6 bases and J by 3 bases, with 11 bases between them. For the CDR3, the DNA is TGTGCCAGTAGCCGGGACTCGTACACCGGGGAGCTGTTTTTT. Amino acids: CASSRDSYTGELFF.

This clonotype has ten or more counts. The V gene is TRBV20-1, the J gene TRBJ2-5; 13 positions match TRBD2. The J segment lost 3 bases and the V segment lost 6 bases, leaving 4 bases of the junction unmatched. The CDR3 is made up of 14 amino acids. Germline assignment: CDR1 DFQATT and CDR2 SNEGSKA (reference sequence). In DNA form, the CDR3 reads TGCAGTGCGGATGGGACTAGCGGGGAAGAGACCCAGTACTTC. Translating gives CSADGTSGEETQYF.

A note on this clonotype: Likely a read error: the CDR3 ends without its conserved phenylalanine or tryptophan. V usage is TRBV12-3 or TRBV12-4 and J usage is TRBJ1-4, with D possibly TRBD1 on 6 matching bases. The CDR3 is 14 residues long. The ends were cut back, 5 bases at V and 6 bases at J, with 13 bases in the middle. The CDR3 loop is CASSQPGVDEKLFL. The CDR3 bases are TGTGCCAGCAGTCAGCCAGGGGTCGATGAAAAACTGTTTCTT.

Notes on this clonotype: A read error may account for a junction end that differs from germline. This chain links TRBV5-6 with TRBJ1-2; D unclear. The germline V gene has CDR1 SGHDT and CDR2 YYEEEE. The CDR3 spans 11 residues. Here the CDR3 DNA reads TGTGCCAGCAGCTTGGGACCGCGTCTGGACTTC. This translates into CASSLGPRLDF. Based on the CDR3 plus reference TRBV5-6 and TRBJ1-2, the full variable domain is DAGVTQSPTHLIKTRGQQVTLRCSPKSGHDTVSWYQQALGQGPQFIFQYYEEEERQRGNFPDRFSGHQFPNYSSELNVNALLLGDSALYLCASSLGPRLDFGSGTRLTVV.